A single sample is the source of the 9 T cell receptor beta chains below, sequenced in a study of preoperative IRX-2 immunotherapy in early breast cancer. As to treatment: preoperative locoregional IRX-2 cytokine immunotherapy. The assay was immunoSEQ multiplex PCR, and TCRdb's table has in-frame clones only and misses some. The sample includes around 25,000 clones, roughly 80% seen only once; the top ten take approximately 6.6%. The sample in question was lymph node tissue, obtained after IRX-2 immunotherapy. The source of these receptors is a human donor with breast cancer.

The chain recombines TRBV10-2 with TRBJ1-5; no clear D gene. This CDR3 has 14 amino acids. Trimming left V 10 bases short and J 2 bases short, with 15 bases between. The germline gives CDR1 WSHSY, CDR2 SAAADI. The CDR3 loop reads CATRGGTGNQPQHF. The CDR3 region has the DNA TGCGCCACCCGCGGCGGTACAGGCAATCAGCCCCAGCATTTT.

This clone was observed once. The chain carries TRBV18 and TRBJ2-5, with TRBD2 matching over 8 bases. V shed 6 bases and J 5 bases; nucleotides not matched to a gene: 5. The CDR3 length is 13 residues. Germline V gene lookup returns CDR1 KGHSH and CDR2 LQKENI. For the CDR3, the DNA is TGTGCCAGCTCCCCTACGGGAGGGGAGACCCAGTACTTC. Protein: CASSPTGGETQYF.

The chain uses TRBV28 and TRBJ2-3; D may correspond to TRBD1 or TRBD2 (7 bases each). The V and J ends lost 4 bases and 4 bases respectively, with 21 bases between them. CDR3 length equals 17 residues. Germline loops: CDR1 MDHEN, CDR2 SYDVKM. CDR3 DNA: TGTGCCAGCAGTTCGCCACCAGGGGGAGGGTGGGCAGATACGCAGTATTTT. This encodes CASSSPPGGGWADTQYF.

This chain links TRBV10-2 with TRBJ1-4; 7 bases match TRBD1. Losses at the gene ends were 6 bases for V and 4 bases for J; bases not matched to a gene: 5. CDR3 size: 14 residues. Germline V CDR1 and CDR2: WSHSY, SAAADI. The CDR3 loop reads CASRRDRFNEKLFF. The CDR3 DNA sequence: TGCGCCAGCAGGAGGGACAGATTTAATGAAAAACTGTTTTTT.

The chain carries TRBV18 and TRBJ2-7, with D perhaps matching TRBD1 (5 bases). V lost 6 bases, J lost 3 bases, and 15 bases lay in between. CDR3 length: 14 residues. CDR1 and CDR2 from the germline V gene are KGHSH and LQKENI. The chain's CDR3 is CASSLADSYYEQYF. The CDR3 nucleotides are TGTGCCAGCTCGCTCGCAGACAGTTACTACGAGCAGTACTTC.

The chain carries TRBV11-3 and TRBJ1-2; tentatively, D is TRBD1 (6 bases). V was pared by 2 bases and J by 9 bases, with 16 bases between. The CDR3 is 14 residues long. Germline V gene data show CDR1 as SGHNT and CDR2 as YENEEA. The CDR3 DNA is TGTGCCAGCAGCTTATCCCTGCAGGGGATGAGCTACACCTTC. Translating it yields CASSLSLQGMSYTF.

In its sample, this clone is large. The CDR3 nucleotides read TGTGCCAGCAGCTTAACCGGGGGATCCTACAATGAGCAGTTCTTC. Translating it yields CASSLTGGSYNEQFF. The chain couples TRBV11-3 to TRBJ2-1; tentative D call: TRBD2 (6 bases). The germline gives CDR1 SGHNT, CDR2 YENEEA. CDR3 length: 15 residues. Trimming left V 2 bases short and J 1 base short, with 9 bases between.

V is TRBV19 and J is TRBJ2-5; no definite D call. CDR1 is LNHDA and CDR2 is SQIVND in the germline V gene (reference sequence). With 3 bases removed from V and 1 base from J, the gap between germline ends came to 9 bases. The CDR3 is 14 residues long. DNA for the CDR3: TGTGCCAGTAGTATGGTGGAGTCCCAAGAGACCCAGTACTTC. Protein sequence: CASSMVESQETQYF.

A single count supports this clone. The chain couples TRBV5-1 to TRBJ1-2; D is perhaps TRBD1 (5 bases). CDR1 is SGHRS, CDR2 YFSETQ, per germline. The CDR3 sequence is 14 residues long. The germline V and J ends were trimmed by 4 bases and 4 bases, with 14 bases remaining between them. The CDR3 protein is CASSPADNGYGYTF. In DNA, the CDR3 is TGCGCCAGCAGCCCCGCGGACAATGGCTATGGCTACACCTTC.